This T cell receptor (beta chain) was captured by sequencing in a study of cytomegalovirus exposure and HLA in healthy donors. Germline V gene sequence: CDR1 MNHGY, CDR2 SAAAGT. Losses at the gene ends were 8 bases for V and 1 base for J; bases not matched to a gene: 16. This CDR3 contains 18 residues. Overall study results and limits: TCR clusters originating in the first cohort tended to co-occur in the approximately 120 validation repertoires, according to a later analysis.

Repertoires were generated with immunoSEQ multiplex PCR, while TCRdb's copy carries only in-frame clones and drops some. The profile shows 160,000 or so clones, approximately 87% of them singletons. About this clone itself: Its target is unknown.

The validation cohort, a group of over a hundred subjects, included the donors and was separate from the approximately 650-subject first cohort. This TCR was recovered from a woman aged 25 to 45 in good health and CMV-seronegative. Source material: PBMCs. V is TRBV6-8 and J is TRBJ2-7; 11 bases are a match to TRBD1. CDR3 residues: CASGPKGTGGSGSYEQYF. Written as DNA, the CDR3 is TGTGCCAGCGGGCCAAAGGGGACAGGGGGAAGTGGGTCCTACGAGCAGTACTTC.